The present T cell receptor beta chain was sequenced within a study of molecular identifiers for immune sequencing clone quantification. Sorted cells numbering about 20,000 to 1,100,000, with 10%, 30% or 50% RNA, yielded the naive CD8 libraries. As regards this clonotype: Its antigen is undetermined.

The CDR3 contains 12 residues. The germline V gene has CDR1 MNHNS and CDR2 SASEGT. The V gene end was trimmed by 3 bases and the J gene end by 12 bases; junction bases not matched to a gene: 7. One entry per CDR3 protein, called by TCRdb with MiXCR from the PCR reads. The data hold 490,000 or so distinct CDR3 sequences, with over 20% observed a single time. Points from the study as a whole: Spiked Jurkat TCR RNA from one cell was reportedly detectable among fewer than 1.2 million naive cells. The share of molecules held by clones above 20 RNA copies was over 98% in effector cells and under 1% in naive cells.

The TCR was taken from a human donor in good health. Some libraries in this study had Jurkat cell RNA spiked in. Sequences were obtained from naive CD8+ T cells from blood, with Jurkat cell RNA spiked in. Subset reported: FACS-sorted CD8+CD4-CCR7+CD45RA+ naive T cells. The chain carries TRBV6-1 and TRBJ1-1, with TRBD1 identical over 7 bases. The CDR3 is CASSEEGATTFF. CDR3 nucleotide sequence: TGTGCCAGCAGTGAGGAGGGGGCGACGACTTTCTTT.